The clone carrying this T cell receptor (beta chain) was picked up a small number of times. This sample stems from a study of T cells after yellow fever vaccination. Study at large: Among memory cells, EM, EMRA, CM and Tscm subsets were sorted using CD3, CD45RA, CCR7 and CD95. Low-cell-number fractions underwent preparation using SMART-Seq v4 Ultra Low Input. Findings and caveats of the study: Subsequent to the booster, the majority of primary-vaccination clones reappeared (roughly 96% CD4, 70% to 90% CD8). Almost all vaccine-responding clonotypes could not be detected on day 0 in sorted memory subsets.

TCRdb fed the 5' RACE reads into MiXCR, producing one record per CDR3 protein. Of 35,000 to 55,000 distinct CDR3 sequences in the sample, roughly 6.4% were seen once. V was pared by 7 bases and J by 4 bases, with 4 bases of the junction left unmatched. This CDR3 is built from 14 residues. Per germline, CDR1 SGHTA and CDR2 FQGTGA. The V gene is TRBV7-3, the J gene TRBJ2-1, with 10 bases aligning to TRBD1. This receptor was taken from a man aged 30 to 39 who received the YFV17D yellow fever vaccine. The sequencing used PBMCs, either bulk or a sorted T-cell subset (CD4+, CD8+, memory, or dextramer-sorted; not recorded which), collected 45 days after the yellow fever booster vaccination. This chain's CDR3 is CASNPGQGYNEQFF. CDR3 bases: TGTGCCAGCAACCCGGGACAGGGGTACAATGAGCAGTTCTTC.